This T cell receptor (beta chain) was identified in a study of OX40 agonist ivuxolimab in advanced cancers. Whole-study results and caveats: At 0.1 to 3.0 mg/kg and by week 6, CD4+ and CD8+ T cells in the blood had expanded clonally. Among the least clonally expanded were partial responders at 0.1-3.0 mg/kg.

Only in-frame clones appear in the TCRdb table, and some are missing; sequencing was by immunoSEQ multiplex PCR. The sample has 50,000 to 65,000 clones; about 81% are singletons. CDR3 length: 15 residues. The V end lost 4 bases, the J end lost 4 bases, and 16 bases lay between the germline ends. Germline CDR1 is MGHRA and CDR2 is YSYEKL. Concerning this clone itself: The antigen remains undetermined.

The sample consisted of CD4+ or CD8+ T cells sorted from blood, taken in a trial of the OX40 agonist ivuxolimab. This TCR was recovered from an adult with an advanced solid tumor such as melanoma, head and neck, liver or kidney cancer. The chain carries TRBV4-1 and TRBJ2-5; the D gene is possibly TRBD2 (5 bases). The CDR3 bases are TGCGCCAGCAGCCTTGAGCTCCTCGAGGGAGAGACCCAGTACTTC. This encodes CASSLELLEGETQYF.